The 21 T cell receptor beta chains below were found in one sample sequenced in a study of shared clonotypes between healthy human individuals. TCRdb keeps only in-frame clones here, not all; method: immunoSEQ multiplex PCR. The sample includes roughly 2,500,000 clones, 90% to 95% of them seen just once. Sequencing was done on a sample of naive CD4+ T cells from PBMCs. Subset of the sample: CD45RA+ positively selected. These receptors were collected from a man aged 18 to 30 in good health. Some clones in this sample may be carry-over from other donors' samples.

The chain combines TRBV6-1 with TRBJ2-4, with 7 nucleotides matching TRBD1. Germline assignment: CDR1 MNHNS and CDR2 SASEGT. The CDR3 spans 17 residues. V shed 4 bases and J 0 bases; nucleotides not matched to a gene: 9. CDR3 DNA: TGTGCCAGCAGTGGGGCCGGGCAGGGGGTAGCCAAAAACATTCAGTACTTC. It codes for CASSGAGQGVAKNIQYF.

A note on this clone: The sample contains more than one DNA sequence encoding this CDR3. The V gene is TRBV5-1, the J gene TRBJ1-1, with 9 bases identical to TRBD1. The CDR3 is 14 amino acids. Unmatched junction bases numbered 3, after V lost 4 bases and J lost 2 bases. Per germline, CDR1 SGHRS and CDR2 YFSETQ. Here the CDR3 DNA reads TGCGCCAGCAGCCTGGACAGGGGTAACACTGAAGCTTTCTTT. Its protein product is CASSLDRGNTEAFF.

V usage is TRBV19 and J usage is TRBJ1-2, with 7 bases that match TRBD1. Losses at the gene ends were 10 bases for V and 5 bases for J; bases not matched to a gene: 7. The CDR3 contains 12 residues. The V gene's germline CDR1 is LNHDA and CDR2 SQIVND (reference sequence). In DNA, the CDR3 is TGTGCCACCCGGCCAGGGGGGTATGGCTACACCTTC. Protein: CATRPGGYGYTF.

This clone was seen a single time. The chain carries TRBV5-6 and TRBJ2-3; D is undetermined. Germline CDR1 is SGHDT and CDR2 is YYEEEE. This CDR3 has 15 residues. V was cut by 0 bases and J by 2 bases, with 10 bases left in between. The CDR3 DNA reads TGTGCCAGCAGCTTGGTTCCTACGAACACAGATACGCAGTATTTT. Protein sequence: CASSLVPTNTDTQYF.

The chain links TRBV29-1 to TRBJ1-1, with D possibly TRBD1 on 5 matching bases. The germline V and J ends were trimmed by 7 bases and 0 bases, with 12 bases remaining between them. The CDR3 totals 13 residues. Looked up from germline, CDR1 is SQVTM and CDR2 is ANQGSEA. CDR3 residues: CSATGRMNTEAFF. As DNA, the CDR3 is TGCAGCGCCACGGGACGTATGAACACTGAAGCTTTCTTT.

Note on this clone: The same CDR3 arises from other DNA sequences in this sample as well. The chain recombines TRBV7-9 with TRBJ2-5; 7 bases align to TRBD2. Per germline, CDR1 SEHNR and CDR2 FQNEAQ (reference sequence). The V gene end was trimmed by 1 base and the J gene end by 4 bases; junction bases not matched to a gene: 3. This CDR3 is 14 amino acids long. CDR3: CASSLGLAVETQYF. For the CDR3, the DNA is TGTGCCAGCAGCTTAGGGCTAGCGGTAGAGACCCAGTACTTC.

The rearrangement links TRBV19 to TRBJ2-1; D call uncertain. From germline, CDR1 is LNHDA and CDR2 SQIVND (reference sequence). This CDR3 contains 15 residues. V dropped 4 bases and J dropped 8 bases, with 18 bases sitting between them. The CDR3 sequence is CASSRTHGRGDEQFF. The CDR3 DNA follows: TGTGCCAGTAGTAGGACGCACGGAAGAGGCGATGAGCAGTTCTTC.

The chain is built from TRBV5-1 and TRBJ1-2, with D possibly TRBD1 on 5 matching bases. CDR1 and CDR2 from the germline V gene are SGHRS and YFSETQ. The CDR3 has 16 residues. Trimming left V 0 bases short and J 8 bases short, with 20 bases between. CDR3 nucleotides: TGCGCCAGCAGCTTGGCCTATCGAGGGACTCCCGGCGGCTACACCTTC. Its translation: CASSLAYRGTPGGYTF.

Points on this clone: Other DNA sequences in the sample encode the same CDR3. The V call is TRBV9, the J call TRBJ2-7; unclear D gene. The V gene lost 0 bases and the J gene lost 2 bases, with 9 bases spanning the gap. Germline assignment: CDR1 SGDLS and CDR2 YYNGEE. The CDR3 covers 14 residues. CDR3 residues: CASSVAAATYEQYF. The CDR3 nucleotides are TGTGCCAGCAGCGTAGCGGCAGCCACCTACGAGCAGTACTTC.

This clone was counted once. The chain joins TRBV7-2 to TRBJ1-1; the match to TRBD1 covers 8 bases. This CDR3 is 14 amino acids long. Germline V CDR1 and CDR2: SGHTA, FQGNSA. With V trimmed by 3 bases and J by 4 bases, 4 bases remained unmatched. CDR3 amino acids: CASSFRTGFTEAFF. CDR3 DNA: TGTGCCAGCAGCTTTCGGACAGGGTTCACTGAAGCTTTCTTT.

In DNA form, the CDR3 reads TGTGCCAGCAGCCCGGGACAGGGGTTCAACTATGGCTACACCTTC. It translates to CASSPGQGFNYGYTF. The V call is TRBV5-6, the J call TRBJ1-2, with 10 nucleotides matching TRBD1. The germline V gene encodes CDR1 SGHDT and CDR2 YYEEEE. The CDR3 covers 15 residues. J lost 2 bases, V lost 4 bases, and 5 bases had no gene match.

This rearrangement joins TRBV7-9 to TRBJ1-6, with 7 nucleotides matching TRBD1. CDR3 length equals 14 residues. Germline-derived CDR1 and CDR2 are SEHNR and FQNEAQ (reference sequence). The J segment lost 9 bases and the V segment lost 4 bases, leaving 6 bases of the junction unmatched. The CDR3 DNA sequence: TGTGCCAGCAGCTCCGACAGGGTGACTTCACCCCTCCACTTT. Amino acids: CASSSDRVTSPLHF.

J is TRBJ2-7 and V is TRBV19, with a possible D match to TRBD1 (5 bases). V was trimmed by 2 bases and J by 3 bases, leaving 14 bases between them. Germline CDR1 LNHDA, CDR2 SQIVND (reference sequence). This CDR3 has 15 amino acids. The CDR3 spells CASSIRGWGYYEQYF. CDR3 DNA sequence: TGTGCCAGTAGTATAAGGGGTTGGGGTTACTACGAGCAGTACTTC.

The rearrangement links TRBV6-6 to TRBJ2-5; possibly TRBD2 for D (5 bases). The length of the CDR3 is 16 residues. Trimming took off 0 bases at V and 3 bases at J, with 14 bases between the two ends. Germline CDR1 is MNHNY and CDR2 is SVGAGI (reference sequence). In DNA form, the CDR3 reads TGTGCCAGCAGTTACTCGATTCAGACTATTAAAGAGACCCAGTACTTC. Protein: CASSYSIQTIKETQYF.

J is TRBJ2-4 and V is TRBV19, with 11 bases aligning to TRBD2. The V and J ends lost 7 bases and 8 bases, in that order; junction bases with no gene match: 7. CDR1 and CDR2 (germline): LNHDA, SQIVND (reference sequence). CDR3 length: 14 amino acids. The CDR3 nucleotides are TGTGCCAGTACCGTAGCGGGAGGGGGATACATTCAGTACTTC. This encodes CASTVAGGGYIQYF.

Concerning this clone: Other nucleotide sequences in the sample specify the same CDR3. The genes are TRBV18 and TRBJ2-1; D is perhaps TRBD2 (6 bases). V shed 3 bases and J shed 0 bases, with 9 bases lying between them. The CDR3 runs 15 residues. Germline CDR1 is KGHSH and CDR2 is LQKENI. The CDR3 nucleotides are TGTGCCAGCTCACCCTCCGGGAGCTCCTACAATGAGCAGTTCTTC. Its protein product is CASSPSGSSYNEQFF.

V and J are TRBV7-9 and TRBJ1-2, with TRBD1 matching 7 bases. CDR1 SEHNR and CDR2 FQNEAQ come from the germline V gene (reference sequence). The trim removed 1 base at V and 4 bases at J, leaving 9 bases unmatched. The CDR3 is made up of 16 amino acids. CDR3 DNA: TGTGCCAGCAGCTTAGTGGTATCAGGGGGGCCCTATGGCTACACCTTC. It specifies CASSLVVSGGPYGYTF.

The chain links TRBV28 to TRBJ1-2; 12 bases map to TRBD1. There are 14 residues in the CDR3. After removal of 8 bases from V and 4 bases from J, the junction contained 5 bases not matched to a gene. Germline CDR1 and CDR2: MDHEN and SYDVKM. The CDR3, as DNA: TGTGCCAGCGGGATGGGACAGGGGGCCTATGGCTACACCTTC. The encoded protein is CASGMGQGAYGYTF.

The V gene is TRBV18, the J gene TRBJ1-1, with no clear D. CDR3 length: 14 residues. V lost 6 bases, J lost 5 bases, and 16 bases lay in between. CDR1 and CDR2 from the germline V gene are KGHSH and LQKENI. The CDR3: CASSQTTGYTEAFF. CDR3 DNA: TGTGCCAGCTCCCAAACCACGGGTTATACTGAAGCTTTCTTT.

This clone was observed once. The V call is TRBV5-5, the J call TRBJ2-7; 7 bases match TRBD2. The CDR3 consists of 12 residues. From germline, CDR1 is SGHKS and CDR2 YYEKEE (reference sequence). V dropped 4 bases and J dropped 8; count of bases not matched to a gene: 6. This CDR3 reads CASSPGRDQQYF. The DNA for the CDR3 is TGTGCCAGCAGCCCAGGGAGGGACCAGCAGTACTTC.

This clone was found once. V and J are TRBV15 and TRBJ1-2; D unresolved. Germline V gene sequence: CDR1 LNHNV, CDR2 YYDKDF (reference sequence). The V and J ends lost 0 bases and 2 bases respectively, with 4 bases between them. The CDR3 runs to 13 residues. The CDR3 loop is CATSRDQNYGYTF. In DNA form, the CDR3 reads TGTGCCACCAGCAGAGATCAGAACTATGGCTACACCTTC.